This T cell receptor beta chain was sequenced during a study of blood T cell repertoires in COVID-19 (dated by TCRdb to the early 2020s). In the study overall: The collaborator samples originated in the United States, Italy and Spain and spanned the acute and convalescent phases of COVID-19. The material from the prospective study consisted of cDNA or gDNA derived from T cells, B-cell-depleted T cells, or PBMCs. The dataset comprised deeply sampled blood TCRbeta repertoires from subjects exposed to, actively infected with, or recovered from COVID-19. The repertoires were released in a freely available public database intended as a resource for research on the immune response to SARS-CoV-2. Samples were obtained from the ongoing ImmuneRACE study (first 160 participants) and from approximately 1,200 subjects provided by 6 global collaborators. The sample metadata nearly always contained a de-identified subject ID, COVID-19 status, age in years and sex. Where HLA class I and class II types were available, the types were taken from metadata supplied by the sample provider, not from assay-based typing.

V is clipped by 7 bases and J by 0 bases, and the sequence between their germline boundaries is 12 bases long. Spanning cysteine to phenylalanine, the CDR3 consists of 14 amino acids. Only the CDR3 portion is preserved as DNA: 42 bases, with reading frame beginning at the first base. CDR1 and CDR2, looked up from the germline V gene (reference sequence), are LNHDA and SQIVND. Overall study outcomes, separate from this receptor: How much clinical and demographic metadata was included differed by source and by participant, and the metadata was provided uncurated.

Participants in the prospective study were aged roughly 18 to 100 years, lived in approximately 26 United States geographic areas, and enrolled through a virtual design. To assign participants to cohorts, the prospective study relied on clinical history that participants themselves reported in a screening survey and a study questionnaire. For ImmuneRACE Cohort 3, a participant was defined as recovered based on two consecutive negative NP/OP PCR tests, clearance by a healthcare professional, or resolution of symptoms. In the prospective study, mobile phlebotomists collected whole blood, serum and a nasopharyngeal or oropharyngeal swab from each participant. Prospective study participants could optionally give additional blood draws and questionnaires over an approximately two-month period. Before DNA extraction, prospective study blood samples were shipped either frozen or at room temperature. TCRbeta CDR3 regions were amplified from genomic DNA by means of the immunoSEQ Assay, a bias-controlled multiplex PCR. In the original analysis: The number of nucleated cells in each sample was estimated by amplification of reference gene primers within the assay. To quantify the absolute abundance of each unique TCRbeta CDR3 rearrangement, sequence reads were collapsed and filtered. Productive Simpson clonality was computed per sample as the square root of Simpson's diversity index over productive rearrangements. Drawn from immuneACCESS, this table holds only the in-frame rearrangements with V and J called that TCRdb kept. Clones are partly lost; checked studies trace under half to an unresolved V gene and leave the rest unexplained. D and trimming come from the DNA, and the V and J calls and clone size come from that table. Across this sample there are more than 100,000 clones, with less than 90% seen only once. The ten largest clones add up to 3.5% to 4% of the sample.

A note on this clone: Its antigen remains unidentified. No much larger clone exists at a distance of one base, and base qualities are not known.

The receptor was derived from a woman aged 25 to 39 who had recovered from COVID-19. Rearrangement joined TRBV19 to TRBJ1-2, with the D segment identity uncertain. Sequenced: PBMCs or T cells enriched from blood (not recorded which). The DNA sequence is TGTGCCAGTAAGGAAGGCGGATCTAACTATGGCTACACCTTC. It encodes CASKEGGSNYGYTF.